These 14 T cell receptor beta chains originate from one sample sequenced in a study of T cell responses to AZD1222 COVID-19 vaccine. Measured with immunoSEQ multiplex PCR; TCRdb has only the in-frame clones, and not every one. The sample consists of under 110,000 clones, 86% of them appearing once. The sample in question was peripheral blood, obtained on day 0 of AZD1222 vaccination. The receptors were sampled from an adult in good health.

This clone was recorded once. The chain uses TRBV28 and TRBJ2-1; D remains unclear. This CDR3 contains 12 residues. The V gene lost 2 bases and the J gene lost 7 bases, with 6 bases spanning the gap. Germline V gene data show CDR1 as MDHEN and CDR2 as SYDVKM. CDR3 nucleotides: TGTGCCAGCAGTTTACGTCGGAATGAGCAGTTCTTC. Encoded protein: CASSLRRNEQFF. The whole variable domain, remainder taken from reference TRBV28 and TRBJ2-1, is DVKVTQSSRYLVKRTGEKVFLECVQDMDHENMFWYRQDPGLGLRLIYFSYDVKMKEKGDIPEGYSVSREKKERFSLILESASTNQTSMYLCASSLRRNEQFFGPGTRLTVL.

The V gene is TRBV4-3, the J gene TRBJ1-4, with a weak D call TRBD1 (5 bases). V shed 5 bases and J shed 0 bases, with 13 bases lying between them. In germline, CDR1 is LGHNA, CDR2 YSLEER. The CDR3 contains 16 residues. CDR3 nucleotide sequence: TGCGCCAGCAGCTGGGGTGGGGGGGCAACTAATGAAAAACTGTTTTTT. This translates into CASSWGGGATNEKLFF.

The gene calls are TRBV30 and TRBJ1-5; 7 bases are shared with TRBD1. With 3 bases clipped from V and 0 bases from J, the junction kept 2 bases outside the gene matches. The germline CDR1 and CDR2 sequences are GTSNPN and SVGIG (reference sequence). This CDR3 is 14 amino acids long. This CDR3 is CAWRTGTSNQPQHF. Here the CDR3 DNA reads TGTGCCTGGAGGACAGGGACTAGCAATCAGCCCCAGCATTTT.

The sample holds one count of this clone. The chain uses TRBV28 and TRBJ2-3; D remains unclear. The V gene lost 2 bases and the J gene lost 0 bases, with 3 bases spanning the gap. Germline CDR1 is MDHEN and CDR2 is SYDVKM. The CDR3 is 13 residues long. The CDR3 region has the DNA TGTGCCAGCAGTTTAGGTAGCACAGATACGCAGTATTTT. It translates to CASSLGSTDTQYF. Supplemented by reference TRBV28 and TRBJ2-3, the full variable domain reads DVKVTQSSRYLVKRTGEKVFLECVQDMDHENMFWYRQDPGLGLRLIYFSYDVKMKEKGDIPEGYSVSREKKERFSLILESASTNQTSMYLCASSLGSTDTQYFGPGTRLTVL.

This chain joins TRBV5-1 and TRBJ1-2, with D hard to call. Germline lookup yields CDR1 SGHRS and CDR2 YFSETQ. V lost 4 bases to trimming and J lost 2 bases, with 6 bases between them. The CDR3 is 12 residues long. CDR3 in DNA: TGCGCCAGCAGCCCGGGGAACTATGGCTACACCTTC. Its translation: CASSPGNYGYTF.

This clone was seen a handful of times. CDR3 nucleotide sequence: TGTGCCATCAGTGTCGGGGGCGGGAGGAACACTGAAGCTTTCTTT. As protein: CAISVGGGRNTEAFF. The chain carries TRBV10-3 and TRBJ1-1; D is possibly TRBD1 (6 bases). Trimming removed 4 bases from V and 1 base from J, with 13 bases in between. CDR3 length: 15 amino acids. In germline, CDR1 is ENHRY, CDR2 SYGVKD.

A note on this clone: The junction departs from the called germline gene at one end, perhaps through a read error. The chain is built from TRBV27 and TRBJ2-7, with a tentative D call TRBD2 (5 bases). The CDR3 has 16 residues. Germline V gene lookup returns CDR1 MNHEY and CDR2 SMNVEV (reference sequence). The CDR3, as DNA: TGTGCCAGCAGATTATATTTTGGTGGAGTGGGAGACGAGCAGTACTTC. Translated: CASRLYFGGVGDEQYF.

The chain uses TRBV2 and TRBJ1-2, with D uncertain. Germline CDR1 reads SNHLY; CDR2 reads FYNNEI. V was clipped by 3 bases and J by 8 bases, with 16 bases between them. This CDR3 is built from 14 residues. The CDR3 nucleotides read TGTGCCAGCAGTGACCTAGACTACATGGAGGGCTACACCTTC. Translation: CASSDLDYMEGYTF. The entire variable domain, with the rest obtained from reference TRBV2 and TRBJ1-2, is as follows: EPEVTQTPSHQVTQMGQEVILRCVPISNHLYFYWYRQILGQKVEFLVSFYNNEISEKSEIFDDQFSVERPDGSNFTLKIRSTKLEDSAMYFCASSDLDYMEGYTFGSGTRLTVV.

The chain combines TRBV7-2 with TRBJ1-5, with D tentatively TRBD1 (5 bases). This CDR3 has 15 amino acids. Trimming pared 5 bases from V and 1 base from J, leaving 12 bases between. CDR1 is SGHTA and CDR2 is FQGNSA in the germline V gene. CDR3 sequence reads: CASSVTGTSNQPQHF. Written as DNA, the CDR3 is TGTGCCAGCAGCGTAACAGGTACCAGCAATCAGCCCCAGCATTTT.

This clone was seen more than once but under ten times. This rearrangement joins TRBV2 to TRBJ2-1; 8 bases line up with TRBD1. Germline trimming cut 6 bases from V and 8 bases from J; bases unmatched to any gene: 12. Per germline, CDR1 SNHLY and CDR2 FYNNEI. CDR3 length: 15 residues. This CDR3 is CASRGQGAASDEQFF. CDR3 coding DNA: TGTGCCAGCAGGGGTCAGGGGGCCGCCTCTGATGAGCAGTTCTTC.

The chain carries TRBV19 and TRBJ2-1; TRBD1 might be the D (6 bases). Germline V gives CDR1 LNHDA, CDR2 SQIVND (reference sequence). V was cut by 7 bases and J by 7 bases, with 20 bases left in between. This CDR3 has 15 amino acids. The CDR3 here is CASTLKQGSKNEQFF. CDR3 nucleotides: TGTGCCAGTACCCTCAAACAGGGAAGTAAAAATGAGCAGTTCTTC.

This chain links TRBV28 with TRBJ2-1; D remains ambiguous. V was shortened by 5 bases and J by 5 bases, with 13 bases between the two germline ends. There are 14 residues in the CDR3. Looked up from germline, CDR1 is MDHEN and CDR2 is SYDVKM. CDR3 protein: CASSGNMGHNEQFF. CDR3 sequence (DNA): TGTGCCAGCAGTGGAAACATGGGTCACAATGAGCAGTTCTTC.

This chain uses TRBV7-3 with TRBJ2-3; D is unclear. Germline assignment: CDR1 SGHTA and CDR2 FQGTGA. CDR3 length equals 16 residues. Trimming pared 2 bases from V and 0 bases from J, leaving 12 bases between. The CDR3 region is CASSLVMGSSTDTQYF. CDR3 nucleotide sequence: TGTGCCAGCAGCTTAGTTATGGGATCTAGCACAGATACGCAGTATTTT.

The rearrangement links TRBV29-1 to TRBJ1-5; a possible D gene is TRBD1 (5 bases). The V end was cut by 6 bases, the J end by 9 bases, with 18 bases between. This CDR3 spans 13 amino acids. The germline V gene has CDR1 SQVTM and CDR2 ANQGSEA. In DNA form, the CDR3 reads TGCAGCGTCTCGCTGGGGGTGTCGGGGCCCCAGCATTTT. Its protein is CSVSLGVSGPQHF.